A single sample is the source of the 29 T cell receptor beta chains below, sequenced in a study of T cell responses to AZD1222 COVID-19 vaccine. Only in-frame clones appear in the TCRdb table, and some are missing; sequencing was by immunoSEQ multiplex PCR. The repertoire consists of some 140,000 clones, with more than 90% occurring once and the leading ten covering 18%. The input for sequencing was peripheral blood, taken on day 0 of AZD1222 vaccination. The receptors stem from an adult in good health.

The table lists this clone with a few counts. The genes are TRBV18 and TRBJ2-7, with 8 nucleotides matching TRBD1. The V and J ends lost 5 bases and 2 bases, in that order; junction bases with no gene match: 5. This CDR3 is built from 14 residues. Germline CDR1 and CDR2: KGHSH and LQKENI. This CDR3 reads CASSNGQGTYEQYF. In DNA form, the CDR3 reads TGTGCCAGCTCAAACGGACAGGGAACCTACGAGCAGTACTTC.

The V gene is TRBV5-1, the J gene TRBJ2-7; TRBD2 might be the D (6 bases). The CDR3 loop spans 13 amino acids. V lost 2 bases and J 3 bases, leaving 9 bases between the germline ends. Germline V gene data show CDR1 as SGHRS and CDR2 as YFSETQ. Here the CDR3 DNA reads TGCGCCAGCAGCTTTTCTAGCGTCTACGAGCAGTACTTC. Translation: CASSFSSVYEQYF.

This clone was recorded a few times. CDR3 residues: CASSGVGHPNTEAFF. The DNA of the CDR3 is TGTGCCAGCAGTGGGGTGGGACACCCGAACACTGAAGCTTTCTTT. The rearrangement links TRBV2 to TRBJ1-1; weak D call: TRBD1 (6 bases). V was pared by 4 bases and J by 1 base, with 13 bases between. Germline V CDR1 and CDR2: SNHLY, FYNNEI. The CDR3 consists of 15 residues.

The chain recombines TRBV7-8 with TRBJ1-1, with 8 nucleotides matching TRBD1. CDR3 length: 14 residues. CDR1 and CDR2 (germline): SGHVS, FQNEAQ. Germline trimming cut 5 bases from V and 4 bases from J; bases unmatched to any gene: 6. The CDR3 DNA reads TGTGCCAGCAGCCCCAGGGGGCAGAGCACTGAAGCTTTCTTT. The encoded protein is CASSPRGQSTEAFF.

This clone showed up just a few times. The chain recombines TRBV7-3 with TRBJ1-4, with D maybe TRBD1 (5 bases). With 5 bases removed from V and 7 bases from J, the gap between germline ends came to 14 bases. The germline gives CDR1 SGHTA, CDR2 FQGTGA. CDR3 length: 14 residues. The DNA for the CDR3 is TGTGCCAGCAGCCCTGGGACGAGGACTGAAAAACTGTTTTTT. Protein: CASSPGTRTEKLFF.

The V call is TRBV15, the J call TRBJ1-1, with D uncertain. Trimming took 0 bases from V and 1 from J, leaving 15 bases between them. The CDR3 loop spans 17 amino acids. Germline CDR1 and CDR2: LNHNV and YYDKDF (reference sequence). The CDR3 region has the DNA TGTGCCACCAGCAGAGATTTTCGGGCCCAGACGAACACTGAAGCTTTCTTT. Protein: CATSRDFRAQTNTEAFF.

This sequence joins TRBV9 and TRBJ2-1; the match to TRBD1 covers 7 bases. The germline gives CDR1 SGDLS, CDR2 YYNGEE. V dropped 4 bases and J dropped 6; count of bases not matched to a gene: 10. This CDR3 contains 15 residues. The CDR3 DNA is TGTGCCAGCAGCCCCCCCCCAGGGGGTATCAATGAGCAGTTCTTC. Its protein product is CASSPPPGGINEQFF.

This clone was seen once. This chain joins TRBV7-9 and TRBJ1-1, with 8 bases matching TRBD1. V was clipped by 0 bases and J by 4 bases; unmatched bases: 7. Per the germline V gene, CDR1 is SEHNR and CDR2 is FQNEAQ (reference sequence). The CDR3 spans 16 residues. CDR3 DNA: TGTGCCAGCAGCTTAGCGGGCAGGGGGCAGGGCACTGAAGCTTTCTTT. It yields the protein CASSLAGRGQGTEAFF.

The CDR3 region has the DNA TGTGCCAGCAGTCATACAGACAGGAACACTGAAGCTTTCTTT. Translating it yields CASSHTDRNTEAFF. The chain joins TRBV7-9 to TRBJ1-1, with a weak D call TRBD1 (5 bases). V lost 6 bases, J lost 1 base, and 12 bases lay in between. CDR1 and CDR2 from the germline V gene are SEHNR and FQNEAQ (reference sequence). CDR3 size: 14 residues. The full variable domain, rest sourced from reference TRBV7-9 and TRBJ1-1, is DTGVSQNPRHKITKRGQNVTFRCDPISEHNRLYWYRQTLGQGPEFLTYFQNEAQLEKSRLLSDRFSAERPKGSFSTLEIQRTEQGDSAMYLCASSHTDRNTEAFFGQGTRLTVV.

The chain combines TRBV5-1 with TRBJ2-5, with 10 bases matching TRBD1. Germline V gives CDR1 SGHRS, CDR2 YFSETQ. Trimming cost V 4 bases and J 4 bases; bases outside gene matches: 10. This CDR3 is 16 amino acids long. This chain's CDR3 is CASSGTGASLSETQYF. The CDR3 DNA reads as TGCGCCAGCAGCGGGACAGGGGCTTCACTTTCAGAGACCCAGTACTTC.

The rearrangement joins TRBV19 to TRBJ1-2; perhaps TRBD1 as D (6 bases). The CDR3 length is 17 residues. The germline V gene has CDR1 LNHDA and CDR2 SQIVND (reference sequence). V dropped 2 bases and J dropped 0 bases, with 16 bases sitting between them. The CDR3 nucleotides are TGTGCCAGTAGTATAAAGGCCAGGGGAGCGACTAACTATGGCTACACCTTC. This codes for CASSIKARGATNYGYTF.

The chain carries TRBV7-9 and TRBJ2-7, with D unresolved. Germline V gene sequence: CDR1 SEHNR, CDR2 FQNEAQ (reference sequence). V lost 0 bases to trimming and J lost 3 bases, with 6 bases between them. The CDR3 sequence is 13 residues long. The CDR3 protein is CASSLAGGYEQYF. DNA for the CDR3: TGTGCCAGCAGCTTAGCGGGTGGCTACGAGCAGTACTTC.

V gene TRBV15 combines with J gene TRBJ1-5, with a weak D call TRBD1 (6 bases). This CDR3 comprises 15 residues. V was trimmed by 1 base and J by 1 base, leaving 8 bases between them. Germline V CDR1 and CDR2: LNHNV, YYDKDF (reference sequence). The chain's CDR3 is CATSRAGASNQPQHF. The DNA for the CDR3 is TGTGCCACCAGCAGAGCAGGGGCAAGCAATCAGCCCCAGCATTTT. The whole variable domain, remainder taken from reference TRBV15 and TRBJ1-5, is DAMVIQNPRYQVTQFGKPVTLSCSQTLNHNVMYWYQQKSSQAPKLLFHYYDKDFNNEADTPDNFQSRRPNTSFCFLDIRSPGLGDTAMYLCATSRAGASNQPQHFGDGTRLSIL.

This chain connects TRBV9 to TRBJ1-1, with unresolved D. The germline CDR1 and CDR2 sequences are SGDLS and YYNGEE. V lost 0 bases and J 6 bases, leaving 3 bases between the germline ends. The CDR3 has 11 amino acids. The CDR3 is CASSVGSEAFF. The CDR3 DNA follows: TGTGCCAGCAGCGTAGGGTCTGAAGCTTTCTTT.

This clone was counted once. The chain joins TRBV7-9 to TRBJ1-4, with a weak D call TRBD1 (5 bases). Germline CDR1 and CDR2: SEHNR and FQNEAQ (reference sequence). V was trimmed by 3 bases and J by 8 bases, leaving 13 bases between them. The CDR3 loop spans 14 amino acids. The CDR3 coding sequence is TGTGCCAGCAGCTTCGGGACCTACCTAGAAAAACTGTTTTTT. Amino acid sequence: CASSFGTYLEKLFF.

The rearrangement uses TRBV13 and TRBJ2-7; 9 nucleotides line up with TRBD1. The V gene's germline CDR1 is PRHDT and CDR2 FYEKMQ (reference sequence). The CDR3 sequence is 16 residues long. The V segment lost 1 base and the J segment 3 bases; nucleotides outside the gene matches: 7. The CDR3 coding sequence is TGTGCCAGCAGCTTAGAGAAGGGGGACAGGGACTACGAGCAGTACTTC. It translates to CASSLEKGDRDYEQYF.

The chain employs TRBV28 and TRBJ2-3; D is uncertain. V was shortened by 6 bases and J by 0 bases, with 22 bases between the two germline ends. The CDR3 sequence is 18 residues long. Per the germline V gene, CDR1 is MDHEN and CDR2 is SYDVKM. CDR3 bases: TGTGCCAGCAGGAGTGGAAGGGTTCGAGGCTCAAGCACAGATACGCAGTATTTT. Amino acid sequence: CASRSGRVRGSSTDTQYF.

The chain links TRBV7-2 to TRBJ1-6, with 7 bases aligning to TRBD1. V shed 5 bases and J 9 bases; nucleotides not matched to a gene: 10. Germline CDR1 reads SGHTA; CDR2 reads FQGNSA. The CDR3 is made up of 15 amino acids. The CDR3 region is CASSPAPNRGSPLHF. CDR3 sequence (DNA): TGTGCCAGCAGCCCCGCTCCAAACAGGGGTTCACCCCTCCACTTT. The full variable domain, in which reference TRBV7-2 and TRBJ1-6 provide the parts outside the CDR3, is GAGVSQSPSNKVTEKGKDVELRCDPISGHTALYWYRQSLGQGLEFLIYFQGNSAPDKSGLPSDRFSAERTGGSVSTLTIQRTQQEDSAVYLCASSPAPNRGSPLHFGNGTRLTVT.

This clone showed up just once. The V call is TRBV6-5, the J call TRBJ1-6; the D is unclear. The germline V gene encodes CDR1 MNHEY and CDR2 SVGAGI. V gave up 6 bases and J gave up 8 bases, with 17 bases separating them. The CDR3 consists of 15 residues. The CDR3 nucleotides read TGTGCCAGCAGGGGGATGGTCGGCATTTATTCACCCCTCCACTTT. It codes for CASRGMVGIYSPLHF.

The rearrangement links TRBV14 to TRBJ1-3, with D possibly TRBD1 on 5 matching bases. The CDR3 contains 16 residues. CDR1 is SGHDN, CDR2 FVKESK, per germline. The germline V and J ends were trimmed by 2 bases and 1 base, with 12 bases remaining between them. CDR3 loop: CASSQPARESGNTIYF. In DNA, the CDR3 is TGTGCCAGCAGCCAACCCGCCAGGGAATCTGGAAACACCATATATTTT.

The chain uses TRBV7-9 and TRBJ1-3; possibly TRBD1 for D (5 bases). There are 15 residues in the CDR3. V was shortened by 5 bases and J by 0 bases, with 11 bases between the two germline ends. Germline assignment: CDR1 SEHNR and CDR2 FQNEAQ (reference sequence). This CDR3 reads CASSPGGSSGNTIYF. CDR3 DNA: TGTGCCAGCAGCCCGGGGGGGTCCTCTGGAAACACCATATATTTT.

For the CDR3, the DNA is TGTGCCAGCAGTGAGGGAGGGGTTGGCAATCAGCCCCAGCATTTT. It translates to CASSEGGVGNQPQHF. The rearrangement links TRBV2 to TRBJ1-5, with D tentatively TRBD1 (5 bases). Trimming pared 3 bases from V and 2 bases from J, leaving 11 bases between. The CDR3 runs 15 residues. Germline loops: CDR1 SNHLY, CDR2 FYNNEI. Drawing the rest from reference TRBV2 and TRBJ1-5, the complete variable domain is EPEVTQTPSHQVTQMGQEVILRCVPISNHLYFYWYRQILGQKVEFLVSFYNNEISEKSEIFDDQFSVERPDGSNFTLKIRSTKLEDSAMYFCASSEGGVGNQPQHFGDGTRLSIL.

The chain has TRBV6-5 and TRBJ1-1, with a weak D call TRBD1 (5 bases). The V gene lost 0 bases and the J gene lost 7 bases, with 12 bases spanning the gap. Germline V lookup: CDR1 MNHEY, CDR2 SVGAGI. This CDR3 contains 14 residues. The CDR3 here is CASSYSGGEFEAFF. CDR3 bases: TGTGCCAGCAGTTACTCGGGGGGGGAATTTGAAGCTTTCTTT.

This clone was recorded a few times. The chain is built from TRBV21-1 and TRBJ2-1; whether TRBD2, the table's D call, matches the DNA was not checked. TRBV21-1 is an annotated pseudogene. The CDR3 is 17 amino acids. The chain's CDR3 is CASSKGNAGGPYNEQFF. The CDR3 nucleotides read TGTGCCAGCAGCAAAGGGAACGCGGGGGGGCCGTACAATGAGCAGTTCTTC.

This sequence joins TRBV5-1 and TRBJ1-6; TRBD1 aligns across 7 bases. Germline CDR1 SGHRS, CDR2 YFSETQ. With 4 bases clipped from V and 12 bases from J, the junction kept 10 bases outside the gene matches. CDR3 size: 14 residues. CDR3 DNA: TGCGCCAGCAGCGGGGGGACAGCCGCAGAACCCCTCCACTTT. Its translation is CASSGGTAAEPLHF.

The chain joins TRBV7-2 to TRBJ2-1; tentatively, D is TRBD1 or TRBD2 (5 bases each). CDR1 is SGHTA and CDR2 is FQGNSA in the germline V gene. The V gene lost 5 bases and the J gene lost 4 bases, with 15 bases spanning the gap. This CDR3 is 15 amino acids long. The CDR3 reads CASSPQWGSYNEQFF. DNA of the CDR3: TGTGCCAGCAGCCCCCAGTGGGGGTCTTACAATGAGCAGTTCTTC. Full variable domain (missing parts from reference TRBV7-2 and TRBJ2-1): GAGVSQSPSNKVTEKGKDVELRCDPISGHTALYWYRQSLGQGLEFLIYFQGNSAPDKSGLPSDRFSAERTGGSVSTLTIQRTQQEDSAVYLCASSPQWGSYNEQFFGPGTRLTVL.

The genes are TRBV7-9 and TRBJ1-4; D is unclear. The ends were cut back, 1 base at V and 4 bases at J, with 16 bases in the middle. CDR1 is SEHNR, CDR2 FQNEAQ, per germline (reference sequence). This CDR3 spans 17 amino acids. CDR3 nucleotides: TGTGCCAGCAGCTTAGGACGGGGTCGAGACTATAATGAAAAACTGTTTTTT. Protein: CASSLGRGRDYNEKLFF.

This clone was recorded only once. This chain connects TRBV29-1 to TRBJ1-1, with unresolved D. The germline V gene has CDR1 SQVTM and CDR2 ANQGSEA. The CDR3 spans 16 residues. Trimming stripped 0 bases from V and 4 bases from J, with 18 bases between. The CDR3 here is CSVEEWPSGVGTEAFF. The CDR3 DNA is TGCAGCGTTGAAGAGTGGCCCTCCGGGGTGGGCACTGAAGCTTTCTTT.

The CDR3 spells CASSLQTGSSPLHF. CDR3 nucleotide sequence: TGCGCCAGCAGCCTTCAGACAGGCTCTTCACCCCTCCACTTT. This chain connects TRBV4-1 to TRBJ1-6; D possibly corresponds to TRBD1 (6 bases). Germline values: CDR1 MGHRA, CDR2 YSYEKL. The CDR3 totals 14 residues. Trimming removed 4 bases from V and 9 bases from J, with 13 bases in between.